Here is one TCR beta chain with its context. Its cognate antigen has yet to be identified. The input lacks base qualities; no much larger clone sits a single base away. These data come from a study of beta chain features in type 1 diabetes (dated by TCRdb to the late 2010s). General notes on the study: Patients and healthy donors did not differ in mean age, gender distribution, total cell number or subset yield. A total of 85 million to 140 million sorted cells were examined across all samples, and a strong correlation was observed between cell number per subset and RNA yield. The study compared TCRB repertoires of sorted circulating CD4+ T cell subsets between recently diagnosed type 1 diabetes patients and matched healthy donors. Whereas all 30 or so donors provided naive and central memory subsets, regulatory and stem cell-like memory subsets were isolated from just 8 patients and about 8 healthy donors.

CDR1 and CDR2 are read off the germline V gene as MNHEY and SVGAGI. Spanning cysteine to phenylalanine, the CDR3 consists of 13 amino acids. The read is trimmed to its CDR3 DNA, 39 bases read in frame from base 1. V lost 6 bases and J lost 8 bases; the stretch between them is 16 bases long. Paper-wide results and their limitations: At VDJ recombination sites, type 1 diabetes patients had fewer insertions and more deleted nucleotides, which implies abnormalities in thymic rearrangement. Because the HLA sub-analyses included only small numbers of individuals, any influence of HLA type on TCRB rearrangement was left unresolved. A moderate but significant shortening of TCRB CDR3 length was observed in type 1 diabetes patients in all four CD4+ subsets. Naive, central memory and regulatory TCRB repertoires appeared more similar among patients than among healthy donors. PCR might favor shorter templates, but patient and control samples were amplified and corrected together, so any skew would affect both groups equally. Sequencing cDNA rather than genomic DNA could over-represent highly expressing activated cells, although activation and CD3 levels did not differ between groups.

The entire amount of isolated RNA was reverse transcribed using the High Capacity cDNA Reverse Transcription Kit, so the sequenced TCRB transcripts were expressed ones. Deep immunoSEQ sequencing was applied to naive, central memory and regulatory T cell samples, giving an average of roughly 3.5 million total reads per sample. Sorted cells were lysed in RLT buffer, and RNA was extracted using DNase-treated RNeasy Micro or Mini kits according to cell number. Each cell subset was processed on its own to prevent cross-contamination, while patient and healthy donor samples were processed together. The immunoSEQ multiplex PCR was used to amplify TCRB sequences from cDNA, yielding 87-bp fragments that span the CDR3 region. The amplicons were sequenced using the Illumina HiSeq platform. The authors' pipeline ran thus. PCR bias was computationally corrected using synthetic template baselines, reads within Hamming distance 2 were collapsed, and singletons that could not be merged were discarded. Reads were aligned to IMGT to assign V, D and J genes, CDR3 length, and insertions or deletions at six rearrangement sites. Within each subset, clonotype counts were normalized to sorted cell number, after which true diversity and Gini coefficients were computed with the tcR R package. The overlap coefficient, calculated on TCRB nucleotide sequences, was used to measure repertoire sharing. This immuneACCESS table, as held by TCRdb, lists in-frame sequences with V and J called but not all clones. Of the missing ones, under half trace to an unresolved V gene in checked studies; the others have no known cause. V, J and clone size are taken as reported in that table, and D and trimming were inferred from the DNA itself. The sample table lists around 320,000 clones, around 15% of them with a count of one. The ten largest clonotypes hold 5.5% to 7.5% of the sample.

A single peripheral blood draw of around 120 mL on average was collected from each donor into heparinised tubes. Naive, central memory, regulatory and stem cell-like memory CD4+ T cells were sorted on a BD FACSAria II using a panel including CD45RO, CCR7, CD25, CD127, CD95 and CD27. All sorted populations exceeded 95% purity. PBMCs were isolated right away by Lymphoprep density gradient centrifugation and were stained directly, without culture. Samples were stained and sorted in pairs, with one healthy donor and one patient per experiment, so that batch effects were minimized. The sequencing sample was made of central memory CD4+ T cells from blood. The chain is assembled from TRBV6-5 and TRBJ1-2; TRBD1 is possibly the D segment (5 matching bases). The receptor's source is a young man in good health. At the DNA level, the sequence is TGTGCCAGCAGCGAAACAGGCCGCGGGGGCTACACCTTC. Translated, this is CASSETGRGGYTF.